Detailed here is one TCR beta chain. Its target is unknown. TCRdb's table, derived via immunoSEQ multiplex PCR, lists solely in-frame clones and lacks some. The sample contains more than 140,000 clones, approximately 88% of which appear only once. This sample was included in a study of cytomegalovirus exposure and HLA in healthy donors. Overall study findings and caveats: As was reported, the classifier diagnosed cytomegalovirus status with high specificity and sensitivity.

Per germline, CDR1 MNHEY and CDR2 SMNVEV (reference sequence). This CDR3 spans 14 amino acids. The germline V and J ends were trimmed by 6 bases and 3 bases, with 15 bases remaining between them. This receptor was obtained from a woman aged 18-29 years in good health and CMV-seropositive. V and J are TRBV27 and TRBJ2-7; D may be TRBD1 (6 bases). The sample taken for sequencing was PBMCs. The CDR3 is CASRTGTTDYEQYF. CDR3 sequence (DNA): TGTGCCAGCAGAACCGGGACAACCGACTACGAGCAGTACTTC.